Below are 19 T cell receptor beta chains sequenced from a single sample in a study of blood T cell repertoires in COVID-19. Produced via immunoSEQ multiplex PCR; TCRdb's table is partial and in-frame only. The profile shows about 210,000 clones, under 90% of them singletons. The sequencing input was PBMCs or T cells enriched from blood (not recorded which). Receptors were obtained from a woman aged 50 to 60 with acute COVID-19.

The V call is TRBV6-4, the J call TRBJ1-5; 7 bases agree with TRBD1. Losses at the gene ends were 2 bases for V and 1 base for J; bases not matched to a gene: 8. Germline lookup yields CDR1 MRHNA and CDR2 SNTAGT. The CDR3 contains 17 residues. CDR3 amino acids: CASSDLQGVRSNQPQHF. In nucleotides, the CDR3 is TGTGCCAGCAGTGACCTCCAGGGGGTTCGGAGCAATCAGCCCCAGCATTTT.

The chain is built from TRBV27 and TRBJ1-4; 8 nucleotides match TRBD1. The trim removed 1 base at V and 7 bases at J, leaving 5 bases unmatched. Germline V gene sequence: CDR1 MNHEY, CDR2 SMNVEV (reference sequence). There are 15 residues in the CDR3. CDR3 region: CASSLWAGGTEKLFF. CDR3 coding DNA: TGTGCCAGCAGTTTATGGGCAGGGGGCACTGAAAAACTGTTTTTT.

The gene calls are TRBV7-2 and TRBJ2-5; 9 nucleotides align to TRBD2. The CDR3 totals 14 residues. Germline CDR1 and CDR2: SGHTA and FQGNSA. V lost 6 bases to trimming and J lost 4 bases; unmatched junction nucleotides: 6. The CDR3 DNA is TGTGCCAGCAGTCGTAGCGGGAGAGGAGAGACCCAGTACTTC. This translates into CASSRSGRGETQYF. Complete variable domain (other parts from reference TRBV7-2 and TRBJ2-5): GAGVSQSPSNKVTEKGKDVELRCDPISGHTALYWYRQSLGQGLEFLIYFQGNSAPDKSGLPSDRFSAERTGGSVSTLTIQRTQQEDSAVYLCASSRSGRGETQYFGPGTRLLVL.

This chain links TRBV5-1 with TRBJ2-3, with 7 bases identical to TRBD1. The V segment lost 5 bases and the J segment 4 bases; nucleotides outside the gene matches: 10. CDR3 length: 15 amino acids. CDR1 is SGHRS, CDR2 YFSETQ, per germline. The CDR3 coding sequence is TGCGCCAGCAGGTCTGACAGGGTTCTGTCAGATACGCAGTATTTT. Its translation is CASRSDRVLSDTQYF.

The V and J genes are TRBV24-1 and TRBJ2-1, with D maybe TRBD2 (6 bases). Germline V gives CDR1 KGHDR, CDR2 SFDVKD. V lost 3 bases and J 0 bases, leaving 11 bases between the germline ends. The CDR3 runs 16 residues. CDR3 residues: CATSDNAGNSYNEQFF. The CDR3 DNA follows: TGTGCCACCAGTGATAACGCGGGAAACTCCTACAATGAGCAGTTCTTC.

The chain is built from TRBV18 and TRBJ1-1, with 7 nucleotides matching TRBD1. The germline CDR1 and CDR2 sequences are KGHSH and LQKENI. This CDR3 is built from 18 residues. V trimming: 0 bases; J trimming: 0 bases; junction bases outside the gene matches: 10. The CDR3 sequence: CASSPPNRGVAMNTEAFF. In DNA, the CDR3 is TGTGCCAGCTCACCACCCAACAGGGGCGTAGCTATGAACACTGAAGCTTTCTTT.

CDR3 region: CASSQGPGPYEAFF. The CDR3 DNA reads as TGTGCCAGCAGCCAGGGCCCCGGGCCCTATGAAGCTTTCTTT. The chain carries TRBV7-2 and TRBJ1-1; weak D call: TRBD1 (5 bases). CDR1 is SGHTA and CDR2 is FQGNSA in the germline V gene. Trimming shortened V by 5 bases and J by 7 bases, and 17 bases separated the two germline ends. The CDR3 covers 14 residues.

This clone showed up just a few times. CDR3 in DNA: TGTGCCAGCTCTACCGTAGATGAGCAGTTCTTC. Translating gives CASSTVDEQFF. V and J are TRBV2 and TRBJ2-1; D is undetermined. V was pared by 8 bases and J by 8 bases, with 10 bases between. CDR1 is SNHLY and CDR2 is FYNNEI in the germline V gene. The length of the CDR3 is 11 residues.

The genes are TRBV23-1 and TRBJ2-7; TRBD2 matches at 9 bases. TRBV23-1 is labeled an ORF, and its function is uncertain. V gave up 8 bases and J gave up 2 bases; unmatched junction bases: 19. The CDR3 loop spans 18 amino acids. Here the CDR3 DNA reads TGCGCCAGCCACCAAACAGGGGTGAGACTAGCGGAGACCTACGAGCAGTACTTC. Protein sequence: CASHQTGVRLAETYEQYF.

V and J are TRBV4-3 and TRBJ2-5, with 9 bases that match TRBD1. Looked up from germline, CDR1 is LGHNA and CDR2 is YSLEER. Trimming removed 2 bases from V and 2 bases from J; junction bases left unmatched: 6. This CDR3 is built from 16 residues. The CDR3 loop is CASSQHPGQGQETQYF. CDR3 coding DNA: TGCGCCAGCAGCCAACATCCGGGACAGGGACAAGAGACCCAGTACTTC.

The gene calls are TRBV5-1 and TRBJ2-1; 10 nucleotides align to TRBD1. CDR3 length: 18 residues. In germline, CDR1 is SGHRS, CDR2 YFSETQ. V was pared by 3 bases and J by 3 bases, with 12 bases of the junction left unmatched. The chain's CDR3 is CASSSPSGTGVLYNEQFF. Here the CDR3 DNA reads TGCGCCAGCAGCTCGCCATCCGGGACAGGGGTCCTCTACAATGAGCAGTTCTTC.

This clone was observed at least ten times. The chain combines TRBV2 with TRBJ2-7, with D possibly TRBD1 on 6 matching bases. CDR3 size: 15 residues. The V end was cut by 4 bases, the J end by 2 bases, with 15 bases between. Germline loops: CDR1 SNHLY, CDR2 FYNNEI. The DNA for the CDR3 is TGTGCCAGCAGTGGAGGACAGATTTATACCTACGAGCAGTACTTC. This encodes CASSGGQIYTYEQYF.

This clone was observed once. The J gene is TRBJ2-1, the V gene TRBV11-3; 12 bases align to TRBD2. The germline CDR1 and CDR2 sequences are SGHNT and YENEEA. CDR3 length: 15 amino acids. Trimming cost V 5 bases and J 10 bases; bases outside gene matches: 9. The CDR3 reads CASSLAGGPLGEQFF. As DNA, the CDR3 is TGTGCCAGCAGCCTAGCGGGAGGGCCTTTAGGGGAGCAGTTCTTC.

The V gene is TRBV12-3 or TRBV12-4, the J gene TRBJ1-2; 8 bases agree with TRBD1. The J segment lost 8 bases and the V segment lost 8 bases, leaving 7 bases of the junction unmatched. CDR3 length equals 12 residues. In nucleotides, the CDR3 is TGTGCCAGCGGACAGGGATCGAGGGGCTACACCTTC. It translates to CASGQGSRGYTF.

The V gene is TRBV3-1 (or the pseudogene TRBV3-2), the J gene TRBJ2-1, with TRBD2 matching 12 bases. This CDR3 spans 17 amino acids. In germline, CDR1 is LGHDT, CDR2 YNNKEL (reference sequence). V gave up 0 bases and J gave up 7 bases; unmatched junction bases: 7. For the CDR3, the DNA is TGTGCCAGCAGCCAAGATCTTCCGACTAGCGGGAGAAATGAGCAGTTCTTC. It translates to CASSQDLPTSGRNEQFF.

This chain connects TRBV13 to TRBJ1-6; 7 bases agree with TRBD1. The junction had 5 bases not matched to a gene; V was cut back by 0 bases and J by 6 bases. The CDR3 runs 16 residues. The germline gives CDR1 PRHDT, CDR2 FYEKMQ (reference sequence). The CDR3 DNA reads TGTGCCAGCAGCTTAGGGGAGGGGGCTCGTAATTCACCCCTCCACTTT. This gives the protein CASSLGEGARNSPLHF.

This rearrangement joins TRBV7-2 to TRBJ2-7, with unresolved D. The CDR3 consists of 14 residues. Trimming took off 1 base at V and 0 bases at J, with 7 bases between the two ends. Germline V lookup: CDR1 SGHTA, CDR2 FQGNSA. The CDR3 DNA follows: TGTGCCAGCAGCTTAGAATACAGCTCCTACGAGCAGTACTTC. Translated: CASSLEYSSYEQYF. Filled out from reference TRBV7-2 and TRBJ2-7, the complete variable domain reads GAGVSQSPSNKVTEKGKDVELRCDPISGHTALYWYRQSLGQGLEFLIYFQGNSAPDKSGLPSDRFSAERTGGSVSTLTIQRTQQEDSAVYLCASSLEYSSYEQYFGPGTRLTVT.

This clone was counted only a few times. The CDR3 here is CASSPTRGWGDTEAFF. The CDR3, as DNA: TGTGCCAGCAGTCCTACGAGGGGCTGGGGGGACACTGAAGCTTTCTTT. The gene calls are TRBV5-6 and TRBJ1-1; D might be TRBD1 (5 bases). With 5 bases removed from V and 3 bases from J, the gap between germline ends came to 20 bases. CDR1 and CDR2 (germline): SGHDT, YYEEEE. This CDR3 region has 16 residues.

This clone was counted once. This rearrangement joins TRBV7-2 to TRBJ2-5; TRBD2 aligns across 12 bases. Germline CDR1 and CDR2: SGHTA and FQGNSA. The CDR3 covers 17 residues. V shed 2 bases, J shed 2 bases, and the junction held 6 bases outside the gene matches. The CDR3 coding sequence is TGTGCCAGCAGCTTATACGCTAGCGGGGGGGAGCAAGAGACCCAGTACTTC. Protein product: CASSLYASGGEQETQYF.